This T cell receptor (beta chain) was retrieved from a study of T-cell reconstitution after alpha-beta-depleted transplantation in children (dated by TCRdb to the mid-2010s). About the full investigation: T-cell immune reconstitution after TCRalphabeta/CD19-depleted allogeneic hematopoietic cell transplantation in children was quantitatively tracked in the study by means of TCR repertoire profiling. What the authors observed across the whole study: The apparently early recovery of alphabetaT-cell counts about two months after transplant reportedly depended on only several hundred rapidly expanded clones that came from non-depleted graft cells. In some patients, the high TCRbeta diversity seen at day 60 was put down to recipient T cells and intrathymic progenitors that had survived conditioning. Hyperexpanded clone frequencies declined over subsequent months; after one year, T-cell counts and TCRbeta diversity were mostly attributed to newly produced T cells.

Libraries were constructed by PCR. This sample was sequenced with an Illumina HiSeq 2500. TCR libraries were prepared with molecular barcoding, using unique molecular identifiers to normalize TCRbeta repertoire quantification. TCRdb reanalyzed the raw reads on its own, using fastp at Q25 for trimming and MiXCR for clone calling, and kept in-frame beta chains. Rows with a matching CDR3 protein are joined into one entry that keeps the most common DNA and genes. This sample has under 300,000 distinct CDR3 sequences in its table, and 11% of those were observed once. The biggest ten clones account for about 25% of the sample. CDR1 and CDR2, looked up from the germline V gene, are SQVTM and ANQGSEA. Compared with germline, V lacks 0 bases and J lacks 1 base; bases without a gene match: 6. Its CDR3 holds 15 amino acids, cysteine through phenylalanine. The kept DNA is CDR3 alone, 45 bases in frame from the first base.

This sample's treatment or condition label indicates: allogeneic hematopoietic cell transplantation with graft depleted of TCRalphabeta T cells and CD19 B cells. The transplant recipients were children given TCRalphabeta/CD19-depleted allogeneic hematopoietic cell grafts. This clonotype was counted many times. Its antigen is still unknown. Per-base quality was not reported, and no clone a single base away is much larger than it. This receptor chain uses TRBV29-1 and TRBJ2-7, with 7 bases matching TRBD2. This specimen was peripheral blood, taken 180 days after TCRalphabeta/CD19-depleted stem cell transplant. The clonotype originates from a male patient between 2 and 10 years old who had a stem cell transplant for chronic granulomatous disease, so the T cells may come from the graft donor. The CDR3 is CSVEDSTGGSYEQYF. The DNA sequence is given as TGCAGCGTTGAAGATAGTACGGGGGGTTCCTACGAGCAGTACTTC.